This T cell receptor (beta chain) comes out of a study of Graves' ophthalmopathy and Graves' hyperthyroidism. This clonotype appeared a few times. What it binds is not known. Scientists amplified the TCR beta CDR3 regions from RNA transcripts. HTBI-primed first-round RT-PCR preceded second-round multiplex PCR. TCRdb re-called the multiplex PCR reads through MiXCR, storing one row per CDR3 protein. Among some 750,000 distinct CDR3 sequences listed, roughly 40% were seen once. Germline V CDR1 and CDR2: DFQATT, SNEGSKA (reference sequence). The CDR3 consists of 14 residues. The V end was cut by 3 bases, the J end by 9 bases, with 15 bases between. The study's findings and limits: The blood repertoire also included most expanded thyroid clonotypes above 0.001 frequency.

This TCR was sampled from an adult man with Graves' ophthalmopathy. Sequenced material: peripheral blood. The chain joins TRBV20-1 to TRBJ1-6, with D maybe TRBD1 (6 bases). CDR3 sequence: CSARSTGTTSPLHF. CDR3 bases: TGCAGTGCTAGGTCGACAGGTACGACTTCACCCCTCCACTTT.